Given below is one T cell receptor (beta chain) in context. Antigen: not known. These data come from a study of CD4+ T cells in melanoma. Clones were read by immunoSEQ multiplex PCR, and TCRdb kept only the in-frame ones, dropping some. The table includes around 100,000 clones, around 92% detected once. This CDR3 has 13 amino acids. The ends were cut back, 2 bases at V and 6 bases at J, with 7 bases in the middle. CDR1 MDHEN and CDR2 SYDVKM come from the germline V gene. Overall study results and limits: A reported correlation linked neoantigen-specific CD4+ T cells to CD8+, macrophage and B cell function. Reportedly, melanoma neoantigen-specific CD4+ T cells showed varied differentiation states.

Sequences were obtained from peripheral blood. The V and J genes are TRBV28 and TRBJ2-2; no definite D call. The source is a human donor with melanoma. CDR3 protein: CASSLVDAGELFF. Here the CDR3 DNA reads TGTGCCAGCAGTTTAGTAGATGCCGGGGAGCTGTTTTTT.